A single sample gave rise to the 29 T cell receptor beta chains below, sequenced in a study of T cell responses to AZD1222 COVID-19 vaccine. The data were produced by immunoSEQ multiplex PCR, yet TCRdb's version contains in-frame clones alone and is incomplete. Of some 120,000 clones in the sample, approximately 90% were seen once. The source was peripheral blood, collected 28 days after the second AZD1222 dose. These receptors were taken from an adult who received the AZD1222 COVID-19 vaccine.

The V and J genes are TRBV15 and TRBJ1-1; D remains ambiguous. The CDR3 runs to 16 residues. CDR1 is LNHNV, CDR2 YYDKDF, per germline (reference sequence). V lost 0 bases, J lost 4 bases, and 15 bases lay in between. CDR3 sequence: CATSRDRLGLVTEAFF. CDR3 in DNA: TGTGCCACCAGCAGAGATCGTCTGGGATTGGTCACTGAAGCTTTCTTT.

This chain joins TRBV6-5 and TRBJ1-1; possible D gene TRBD1, 5 bases. Per germline, CDR1 MNHEY and CDR2 SVGAGI. The CDR3 loop spans 15 amino acids. V was trimmed by 5 bases and J by 1 base, leaving 14 bases between them. CDR3 loop: CASSPIDSGNTEAFF. In DNA, the CDR3 is TGTGCCAGCAGTCCAATCGACAGTGGGAACACTGAAGCTTTCTTT.

The V and J genes are TRBV3-1 (or the pseudogene TRBV3-2) and TRBJ1-4; D remains ambiguous. V lost 3 bases, J lost 5 bases, and 10 bases lay in between. This CDR3 comprises 14 residues. CDR1 is LGHDT, CDR2 YNNKEL, per germline (reference sequence). Here the CDR3 reads CASSHHGLNEKLFF. As DNA, the CDR3 is TGTGCCAGCAGCCATCACGGGCTGAATGAAAAACTGTTTTTT.

The chain couples TRBV30 to TRBJ1-3, with 7 positions matching TRBD1. Germline lookup yields CDR1 GTSNPN and CDR2 SVGIG (reference sequence). The length of the CDR3 is 13 residues. J was trimmed by 0 bases and V by 7 bases; bases with no gene match: 3. CDR3 in amino acids: CASGGVSGNTIYF. The CDR3 nucleotides are TGTGCCTCAGGGGGGGTCTCTGGAAACACCATATATTTT.

The chain carries TRBV27 and TRBJ2-3; TRBD2 matches 7 bases. Trimming removed 3 bases from V and 0 bases from J; junction bases left unmatched: 3. The CDR3 spans 15 residues. The V gene's germline CDR1 is MNHEY and CDR2 SMNVEV (reference sequence). CDR3 residues: CASSLASGSTDTQYF. The DNA of the CDR3 is TGTGCCAGCAGTTTGGCTAGCGGCAGCACAGATACGCAGTATTTT.

This clone was observed a single time. The chain recombines TRBV19 with TRBJ2-4; D is possibly TRBD2 (5 bases). CDR3 length: 16 residues. With 5 bases removed from V and 0 bases from J, the gap between germline ends came to 14 bases. Germline lookup yields CDR1 LNHDA and CDR2 SQIVND (reference sequence). As DNA, the CDR3 is TGTGCCAGTAGTCTATGGACTGGGAAAGCCAAAAACATTCAGTACTTC. It encodes CASSLWTGKAKNIQYF.

This sequence joins TRBV20-1 and TRBJ1-5; 8 bases are a match to TRBD1. The germline V gene encodes CDR1 DFQATT and CDR2 SNEGSKA (reference sequence). The CDR3 spans 13 residues. The V gene end was trimmed by 3 bases and the J gene end by 5 bases; junction bases not matched to a gene: 3. The CDR3 reads CSASAGGDQPQHF. The CDR3, as DNA: TGCAGTGCTAGTGCAGGGGGCGATCAGCCCCAGCATTTT.

The gene calls are TRBV9 and TRBJ2-1, with TRBD2 matching 9 bases. Trimming took 0 bases from V and 2 from J; bases not matched to a gene: 3. Germline V gives CDR1 SGDLS, CDR2 YYNGEE. The CDR3 has 16 residues. CDR3 loop: CASSVGAGGTYNEQFF. In nucleotides, the CDR3 is TGTGCCAGCAGCGTAGGGGCGGGAGGGACCTACAATGAGCAGTTCTTC.

The V and J genes are TRBV25-1 and TRBJ1-1, with TRBD1 identical over 8 bases. This CDR3 contains 13 residues. The V gene's germline CDR1 is MGHDK and CDR2 SYGVNS. The junction had 2 bases not matched to a gene; V was cut back by 4 bases and J by 4 bases. CDR3 sequence reads: CASSATGGTEAFF. DNA for the CDR3: TGTGCCAGCAGTGCAACAGGGGGCACTGAAGCTTTCTTT.

This chain connects TRBV4-1 to TRBJ1-5; unclear D gene. Germline CDR1 is MGHRA and CDR2 is YSYEKL. This CDR3 spans 14 amino acids. Trimming left V 4 bases short and J 6 bases short, with 13 bases between. CDR3 nucleotide sequence: TGCGCCAGCAGCCCTCGGCTATTTGGTCAGCCCCAGCATTTT. Protein product: CASSPRLFGQPQHF.

V and J are TRBV29-1 and TRBJ1-1, with D hard to call. Germline CDR1 reads SQVTM; CDR2 reads ANQGSEA. The CDR3 is made up of 11 amino acids. Trimming pared 7 bases from V and 3 bases from J, leaving 9 bases between. The CDR3, as DNA: TGCAGCGCCGCGGACCACACTGAAGCTTTCTTT. It specifies CSAADHTEAFF.

This rearrangement joins TRBV25-1 to TRBJ2-1, with TRBD2 identical over 9 bases. The CDR3 is 14 amino acids. V was clipped by 7 bases and J by 7 bases; unmatched bases: 8. The germline V gene encodes CDR1 MGHDK and CDR2 SYGVNS. The CDR3 protein is CASNGLAGMNEQFF. CDR3 DNA: TGTGCCAGCAATGGGCTAGCGGGAATGAATGAGCAGTTCTTC. Full variable domain (outside the CDR3, taken from reference TRBV25-1 and TRBJ2-1): EADIYQTPRYLVIGTGKKITLECSQTMGHDKMYWYQQDPGMELHLIHYSYGVNSTEKGDLSSESTVSRIRTEHFPLTLESARPSHTSQYLCASNGLAGMNEQFFGPGTRLTVL.

V usage is TRBV7-3 and J usage is TRBJ2-7, with D maybe TRBD2 (5 bases). The CDR3 runs 15 residues. CDR1 and CDR2 (germline): SGHTA, FQGTGA. Trimming shortened V by 5 bases and J by 2 bases, and 16 bases separated the two germline ends. The CDR3 here is CASSPGSGKAYEQYF. CDR3 coding DNA: TGTGCCAGCAGCCCGGGGAGCGGAAAGGCCTACGAGCAGTACTTC. The full variable domain, completed using reference TRBV7-3 and TRBJ2-7, is GAGVSQTPSNKVTEKGKYVELRCDPISGHTALYWYRQSLGQGPEFLIYFQGTGAADDSGLPNDRFFAVRPEGSVSTLKIQRTERGDSAVYLCASSPGSGKAYEQYFGPGTRLTVT.

This rearrangement joins TRBV27 to TRBJ2-3; no definite D call. There are 13 residues in the CDR3. Germline values: CDR1 MNHEY, CDR2 SMNVEV (reference sequence). Trimming left V 2 bases short and J 4 bases short, with 7 bases between. CDR3 bases: TGTGCCAGCAGTTTAACTGCTTCAGATACGCAGTATTTT. Protein product: CASSLTASDTQYF.

This clone was recorded once. CDR3: CASSATLNYEQYF. DNA for the CDR3: TGTGCCAGCAGTGCCACCTTAAACTACGAGCAGTACTTC. The chain recombines TRBV2 with TRBJ2-7; D gene unclear. Germline V gene lookup returns CDR1 SNHLY and CDR2 FYNNEI. Trimming removed 4 bases at V and 3 bases at J, with 10 bases between. This CDR3 has 13 amino acids.

The rearrangement uses TRBV27 and TRBJ1-1, with D hard to call. Trimming shortened V by 2 bases and J by 1 base, and 8 bases separated the two germline ends. Germline loops: CDR1 MNHEY, CDR2 SMNVEV (reference sequence). The CDR3 loop spans 14 amino acids. The CDR3 sequence: CASSLIGTNTEAFF. CDR3 DNA sequence: TGTGCCAGCAGTTTAATCGGTACGAACACTGAAGCTTTCTTT.

This clone was seen just once. This chain joins TRBV5-1 and TRBJ2-5, with 8 bases identical to TRBD1. CDR1 is SGHRS and CDR2 is YFSETQ in the germline V gene. V was pared by 2 bases and J by 5 bases, with 17 bases of the junction left unmatched. The length of the CDR3 is 18 residues. This chain's CDR3 is CASSFQASRTGYGETQYF. The CDR3 nucleotides read TGCGCCAGCAGCTTCCAGGCTTCTAGGACAGGGTACGGGGAGACCCAGTACTTC.

The table lists this clone with a few counts. The V call is TRBV2, the J call TRBJ1-1; 7 nucleotides match TRBD1. Trimming took 5 bases from V and 10 from J; bases not matched to a gene: 10. Germline values: CDR1 SNHLY, CDR2 FYNNEI. The CDR3 has 13 amino acids. The CDR3 loop is CASSKDRVDGAFF. The CDR3 coding sequence is TGTGCCAGCAGTAAAGACAGGGTAGACGGAGCTTTCTTT.

A single count supports this clone. The CDR3 sequence is CAWRRQGNMNTEAFF. CDR3 nucleotides: TGTGCCTGGAGGCGGCAGGGGAATATGAACACTGAAGCTTTCTTT. The chain links TRBV30 to TRBJ1-1, with D tentatively TRBD1 (6 bases). Per germline, CDR1 GTSNPN and CDR2 SVGIG (reference sequence). The V and J ends lost 3 bases and 0 bases respectively, with 14 bases between them. This CDR3 contains 15 residues. The complete variable domain, with remaining parts taken from reference TRBV30 and TRBJ1-1, reads SQTIHQWPATLVQPVGSPLSLECTVEGTSNPNLYWYRQAAGRGLQLLFYSVGIGQISSEVPQNLSASRPQDRQFILSSKKLLLSDSGFYLCAWRRQGNMNTEAFFGQGTRLTVV.

The chain uses TRBV13 and TRBJ2-2; D may be TRBD2 (6 bases). CDR1 is PRHDT, CDR2 FYEKMQ, per germline (reference sequence). Trimming took 4 bases from V and 5 from J, leaving 11 bases between them. This CDR3 has 14 amino acids. The CDR3: CASSSGRGTGELFF. The DNA of the CDR3 is TGTGCCAGCAGCTCCGGGAGAGGGACCGGGGAGCTGTTTTTT.

The chain has TRBV7-3 and TRBJ2-3, with 7 bases fitting TRBD2. With 1 base clipped from V and 4 bases from J, the junction kept 5 bases outside the gene matches. This CDR3 is 15 amino acids long. CDR1 and CDR2 (germline): SGHTA, FQGTGA. CDR3 bases: TGTGCCAGCAGCTTAATCAGCGGGAATGCAGATACGCAGTATTTT. Translating it yields CASSLISGNADTQYF.

The V gene is TRBV30, the J gene TRBJ2-2; D perhaps matches TRBD1 (6 bases). The CDR3 covers 14 residues. V lost 6 bases and J lost 5, with 16 bases in between. Germline CDR1 and CDR2: GTSNPN and SVGIG (reference sequence). CDR3 nucleotide sequence: TGTGCCTGCACGGATAACAGGGTTACCGGGGAGCTGTTTTTT. Translating gives CACTDNRVTGELFF.

There are a few counts of this clone. The chain recombines TRBV10-3 with TRBJ1-6; 10 bases fit TRBD1. The CDR3 extends over 18 amino acids. CDR1 is ENHRY, CDR2 SYGVKD, per germline. The V and J ends lost 3 bases and 10 bases, in that order; junction bases with no gene match: 15. The CDR3 spells CAISENQLGQGSGSPLHF. The CDR3 DNA reads TGTGCCATCAGTGAAAACCAGTTGGGACAGGGGTCGGGGTCACCCCTCCACTTT.

The chain joins TRBV3-1 (or the pseudogene TRBV3-2) to TRBJ2-7; D not certain. The V end was cut by 0 bases, the J end by 6 bases, with 15 bases between. The CDR3 contains 15 residues. Germline assignment: CDR1 LGHDT and CDR2 YNNKEL (reference sequence). As DNA, the CDR3 is TGTGCCAGCAGCCAAGACCCCCTACTATTTGGCGAGCAGTACTTC. Translation: CASSQDPLLFGEQYF.

The chain combines TRBV28 with TRBJ2-5, with D maybe TRBD1 (7 bases). V lost 8 bases and J lost 5, with 18 bases in between. CDR1 and CDR2 from the germline V gene are MDHEN and SYDVKM. The CDR3 consists of 14 residues. The DNA of the CDR3 is TGTGCCAGCCTACCCGGACAGGAGGGGGAGACCCAGTACTTC. This gives the protein CASLPGQEGETQYF.

The rearrangement uses TRBV10-1 and TRBJ2-7, with 11 bases lining up with TRBD2. Germline CDR1 reads WNHNN; CDR2 reads SYGVQD (reference sequence). The CDR3 extends over 14 amino acids. V lost 5 bases, J lost 8 bases, and 8 bases stayed unmatched. The DNA of the CDR3 is TGCGCCAGCAGTCACGGGACTAGCGGACTCAAGCAGTACTTC. Amino acids: CASSHGTSGLKQYF.

The chain combines TRBV5-1 with TRBJ1-1, with TRBD1 matching over 12 bases. V was clipped by 4 bases and J by 3 bases; unmatched bases: 7. The length of the CDR3 is 16 residues. Germline assignment: CDR1 SGHRS and CDR2 YFSETQ. CDR3 in amino acids: CASSRGTGGRDTEAFF. DNA for the CDR3: TGCGCCAGCAGCAGGGGGACAGGGGGCAGAGACACTGAAGCTTTCTTT. The variable domain in full, with the rest retrieved from reference TRBV5-1 and TRBJ1-1, is KAGVTQTPRYLIKTRGQQVTLSCSPISGHRSVSWYQQTPGQGLQFLFEYFSETQRNKGNFPGRFSGRQFSNSRSEMNVSTLELGDSALYLCASSRGTGGRDTEAFFGQGTRLTVV.

The V and J genes are TRBV6-1 and TRBJ1-4, with TRBD1 matching over 7 bases. J gave up 7 bases and V 2 bases, and 10 bases lay outside the gene matches. The CDR3 sequence is 16 residues long. Looked up from germline, CDR1 is MNHNS and CDR2 is SASEGT. The CDR3 loop is CASSEKPTGLSEKLFF. CDR3 sequence (DNA): TGTGCCAGCAGTGAAAAACCGACAGGGTTGAGTGAAAAACTGTTTTTT.

The chain combines TRBV7-2 with TRBJ2-7, with 8 bases lining up with TRBD2. V gave up 4 bases and J gave up 0 bases; unmatched junction bases: 5. Germline V gene sequence: CDR1 SGHTA, CDR2 FQGNSA. This CDR3 spans 15 amino acids. The chain's CDR3 is CASSSFLAGSYEQYF. The CDR3, as DNA: TGTGCCAGCAGCTCATTCCTAGCGGGCTCCTACGAGCAGTACTTC.